One sample yielded the 20 T cell receptor beta chains listed below, sequenced in a study of CD8 T cells in ankylosing spondylitis. Whole-study results and caveats: Typical of ankylosing spondylitis blood, it appeared, was a TCR beta motif of several highly homologous variants.

TCRdb redid the calling of the 5' RACE reads with MiXCR, one entry per CDR3 protein. Counted here are 470,000 or so distinct CDR3 sequences, roughly 27% occurring once; the ten biggest clones make up roughly 0.8%. No antigen is known for these receptors. The sample was blood, either unsorted or a sorted T cell fraction (not recorded which). These receptors all stem from a male donor with ankylosing spondylitis.

The chain combines TRBV6-5 with TRBJ2-1; TRBD1 matches at 11 bases. CDR1 is MNHEY and CDR2 is SVGAGI in the germline V gene. The CDR3 has 16 residues. J lost 2 bases, V lost 4 bases, and 4 bases had no gene match. The CDR3 nucleotides are TGTGCCAGCAGTTCCGAGGACAGGGGGCCCTACAATGAGCAGTTCTTC. This gives the protein CASSSEDRGPYNEQFF.

The rearrangement uses TRBV7-9 and TRBJ2-1; possibly TRBD2 for D (6 bases). The CDR3 is made up of 14 amino acids. V was clipped by 3 bases and J by 5 bases, with 11 bases between them. CDR1 and CDR2 (germline): SEHNR, FQNEAQ (reference sequence). The CDR3 protein is CASSLTGENNEQFF. The CDR3 DNA reads TGTGCCAGCAGCTTGACGGGGGAAAACAATGAGCAGTTCTTC. The variable domain in full, with the rest retrieved from reference TRBV7-9 and TRBJ2-1, is DTGVSQNPRHKITKRGQNVTFRCDPISEHNRLYWYRQTLGQGPEFLTYFQNEAQLEKSRLLSDRFSAERPKGSFSTLEIQRTEQGDSAMYLCASSLTGENNEQFFGPGTRLTVL.

The chain joins TRBV11-2 to TRBJ2-3; TRBD1 or TRBD2 may be the D gene (5 bases each). The CDR3 spans 14 residues. Trimming cost V 3 bases and J 2 bases, with 9 bases left between them. Per germline, CDR1 SGHAT and CDR2 FQNNGV. CDR3 nucleotides: TGTGCCAGCAGCTTGGGGGTAATCACAGATACGCAGTATTTT. Its protein product is CASSLGVITDTQYF.

Here the CDR3 reads CSASGTRKTGELFF. The DNA for the CDR3 is TGCAGTGCTAGCGGGACTAGAAAAACCGGGGAGCTGTTTTTT. V and J are TRBV20-1 and TRBJ2-2; 8 positions match TRBD2. The germline V gene encodes CDR1 DFQATT and CDR2 SNEGSKA (reference sequence). The trim removed 3 bases at V and 5 bases at J, leaving 5 bases unmatched. There are 14 residues in the CDR3.

The chain recombines TRBV7-9 with TRBJ1-1; tentatively, D is TRBD1 (6 bases). Trimming left V 6 bases short and J 4 bases short, with 18 bases between. Germline values: CDR1 SEHNR, CDR2 FQNEAQ (reference sequence). The CDR3 totals 15 residues. CDR3 bases: TGTGCCAGCAGTTCTCTAACAGGGAAGTCCACTGAAGCTTTCTTT. This encodes CASSSLTGKSTEAFF.

This clonotype was counted many times. The chain uses TRBV29-1 and TRBJ2-2, with unresolved D. Germline V lookup: CDR1 SQVTM, CDR2 ANQGSEA. Trimming cost V 3 bases and J 1 base, with 3 bases left between them. This CDR3 region has 12 residues. Written as DNA, the CDR3 is TGCAGCGTTGAGCAGAACACCGGGGAGCTGTTTTTT. This gives the protein CSVEQNTGELFF.

The chain recombines TRBV10-2 with TRBJ1-1, with TRBD1 matching over 7 bases. Germline V CDR1 and CDR2: WSHSY, SAAADI. V shed 3 bases, J shed 6 bases, and the junction held 4 bases outside the gene matches. This CDR3 has 13 amino acids. This chain's CDR3 is CASSDYQGAEAFF. The CDR3 DNA is TGCGCCAGCAGTGATTACCAGGGGGCTGAAGCTTTCTTT.

This clonotype occurred a few times. The chain couples TRBV20-1 to TRBJ2-3, with 10 bases aligning to TRBD2. The germline V gene has CDR1 DFQATT and CDR2 SNEGSKA (reference sequence). With 5 bases clipped from V and 6 bases from J, the junction kept 8 bases outside the gene matches. The CDR3 runs 14 residues. The CDR3 DNA reads as TGCAGTGCTCTACTAGCGGGGAGGGTGGATACGCAGTATTTT. Translating it yields CSALLAGRVDTQYF.

A few counts support this clonotype. The genes are TRBV18 and TRBJ2-3; D unresolved. V was cut by 3 bases and J by 2 bases, with 9 bases left in between. This CDR3 has 14 residues. The germline V gene encodes CDR1 KGHSH and CDR2 LQKENI. CDR3 residues: CASSPGANTDTQYF. The CDR3, as DNA: TGTGCCAGCTCACCTGGAGCTAACACAGATACGCAGTATTTT.

This clonotype was observed a handful of times. J is TRBJ1-2 and V is TRBV29-1; 9 nucleotides align to TRBD1. Germline CDR1 SQVTM, CDR2 ANQGSEA. The CDR3 covers 13 residues. The trim removed 4 bases at V and 7 bases at J, leaving 7 bases unmatched. The DNA of the CDR3 is TGCAGCGTTGCGATGGGACAGGGACGTGGCTACACCTTC. Translation gives CSVAMGQGRGYTF. The whole variable domain, filled in from reference TRBV29-1 and TRBJ1-2, reads SAVISQKPSRDICQRGTSLTIQCQVDSQVTMMFWYRQQPGQSLTLIATANQGSEATYESGFVIDKFPISRPNLTFSTLTVSNMSPEDSSIYLCSVAMGQGRGYTFGSGTRLTVV.

V usage is TRBV7-8 and J usage is TRBJ1-5, with no clear D. The ends were cut back, 3 bases at V and 5 bases at J, with 11 bases in the middle. This CDR3 has 14 residues. CDR1 is SGHVS, CDR2 FQNEAQ, per germline. The CDR3 loop is CASSFRSGDQPQHF. CDR3 in DNA: TGTGCCAGCAGCTTTCGGTCTGGGGATCAGCCCCAGCATTTT.

The chain recombines TRBV20-1 with TRBJ1-1; a possible D gene is TRBD1 (6 bases). Deletions cut 1 base from V and 0 bases from J, with 24 bases between. This CDR3 has 19 residues. CDR1 and CDR2 from the germline V gene are DFQATT and SNEGSKA (reference sequence). The CDR3 DNA reads as TGCAGTGCTAGAGCCCCACTTACAGGGTATGGTGTACTGAACACTGAAGCTTTCTTT. It codes for CSARAPLTGYGVLNTEAFF.

This clonotype came up once. The V and J genes are TRBV27 and TRBJ2-7, with D possibly TRBD2 on 6 matching bases. Trimming left V 6 bases short and J 3 bases short, with 21 bases between. Germline V gives CDR1 MNHEY, CDR2 SMNVEV (reference sequence). The CDR3 is 16 amino acids. CDR3 coding DNA: TGTGCCAGCAGAACCCATAGCGGCGGGAAAGGCTACGAGCAGTACGTC. Amino acids: CASRTHSGGKGYEQYV.

The CDR3 protein is CASSLVARGNEQFF. The CDR3 region has the DNA TGTGCCAGCAGTTTAGTTGCCCGCGGCAATGAGCAGTTCTTC. The genes are TRBV12-3 or TRBV12-4 and TRBJ2-1; no clear D gene. V lost 1 base, J lost 6 bases, and 10 bases lay in between. There are 14 residues in the CDR3.

The V gene is TRBV11-2, the J gene TRBJ1-6; D gene ambiguous. V lost 4 bases and J lost 13, with 8 bases in between. The CDR3 totals 11 residues. Per the germline V gene, CDR1 is SGHAT and CDR2 is FQNNGV. The CDR3 DNA sequence: TGTGCCAGCAGCTCCCCTGGCCCCCTCCACTTT. Amino acids: CASSSPGPLHF.

This clonotype was observed many times. The J gene is TRBJ2-6, the V gene TRBV15; a possible D gene is TRBD2 (5 bases). The CDR3 contains 14 residues. Trimming removed 4 bases from V and 6 bases from J, with 10 bases in between. The germline CDR1 and CDR2 sequences are LNHNV and YYDKDF (reference sequence). CDR3: CATSMRATANVLTF. In nucleotides, the CDR3 is TGTGCCACCAGCATGAGGGCCACGGCCAACGTCCTGACTTTC.

V gene TRBV27 combines with J gene TRBJ2-5, with 12 bases aligning to TRBD2. The ends lost 9 bases at V and 9 bases at J; junction bases unmatched: 11. CDR1 and CDR2 (germline): MNHEY, SMNVEV (reference sequence). The CDR3 is made up of 14 amino acids. This CDR3 reads CASRGLAGPLAQYF. The CDR3 bases are TGTGCCAGTCGAGGACTAGCGGGGCCCTTGGCCCAGTACTTC.

The gene calls are TRBV30 and TRBJ1-2; TRBD1 matches at 7 bases. Trimming took 6 bases from V and 4 from J; bases not matched to a gene: 8. Germline lookup yields CDR1 GTSNPN and CDR2 SVGIG (reference sequence). This CDR3 spans 13 amino acids. The CDR3 DNA sequence: TGTGCCTGTTCGACAGGGAGGGTCTATGGCTACACCTTC. Its protein product is CACSTGRVYGYTF. Variable domain in full (rest from reference TRBV30 and TRBJ1-2): SQTIHQWPATLVQPVGSPLSLECTVEGTSNPNLYWYRQAAGRGLQLLFYSVGIGQISSEVPQNLSASRPQDRQFILSSKKLLLSDSGFYLCACSTGRVYGYTFGSGTRLTVV.

V usage is TRBV3-1 and J usage is TRBJ2-1; TRBD2 is a possible D gene (6 bases). With 2 bases removed from V and 2 bases from J, the gap between germline ends came to 16 bases. CDR3 length: 17 amino acids. CDR1 and CDR2 (germline): LGHDT, YNNKEL (reference sequence). The CDR3 is CASSQWGGGSTYNEQFF. CDR3 sequence (DNA): TGTGCCAGCAGCCAATGGGGAGGCGGTAGCACCTACAATGAGCAGTTCTTC.

J is TRBJ1-2 and V is TRBV5-1; 7 bases align to TRBD1. The germline CDR1 and CDR2 sequences are SGHRS and YFSETQ. The ends lost 7 bases at V and 12 bases at J; junction bases unmatched: 12. The CDR3 contains 12 residues. The CDR3 DNA reads as TGCGCCAGCGGGACACGACAGGGATCTCACACCTTC. Its translation is CASGTRQGSHTF. The full variable domain, in which reference TRBV5-1 and TRBJ1-2 provide the parts outside the CDR3, is KAGVTQTPRYLIKTRGQQVTLSCSPISGHRSVSWYQQTPGQGLQFLFEYFSETQRNKGNFPGRFSGRQFSNSRSEMNVSTLELGDSALYLCASGTRQGSHTFGSGTRLTVV.